A single sample is the source of the 19 T cell receptor beta chains below, sequenced in a study of cytomegalovirus exposure and HLA in healthy donors. The PCR was carried out with 60 Vbeta primers and 13 Jbeta primers. Sequenced by immunoSEQ multiplex PCR; TCRdb stores in-frame clones only, minus some. This repertoire shows 95,000 to 120,000 clones, 65% to 85% found once; its top ten account for roughly 2.6%. The sample taken for sequencing was PBMCs. These receptors were obtained from a woman aged 18-30 years in good health and CMV-seronegative.

This clone was seen a few times. J is TRBJ1-1 and V is TRBV7-8; a possible D gene is TRBD1 (6 bases). The CDR3 length is 13 residues. With 2 bases removed from V and 6 bases from J, the gap between germline ends came to 10 bases. Germline assignment: CDR1 SGHVS and CDR2 FQNEAQ. As DNA, the CDR3 is TGTGCCAGCAGCTTACGAGACAGGTCTGAAGCTTTCTTT. Encoded protein: CASSLRDRSEAFF.

The genes are TRBV7-2 and TRBJ1-2, with a possible D match to TRBD1 (6 bases). The CDR3 consists of 16 residues. Trimming took 6 bases from V and 5 from J, leaving 22 bases between them. Germline V CDR1 and CDR2: SGHTA, FQGNSA. The CDR3: CASRRLGGAVGYGYTF. The DNA for the CDR3 is TGTGCCAGCAGGCGACTCGGGGGGGCGGTAGGGTATGGCTACACCTTC.

The chain carries TRBV6-4 and TRBJ1-1; possibly TRBD1 for D (6 bases). The germline V and J ends were trimmed by 4 bases and 1 base, with 16 bases remaining between them. From germline, CDR1 is MRHNA and CDR2 SNTAGT. The length of the CDR3 is 16 residues. The CDR3 reads CASSVHTDSPNTEAFF. The CDR3 nucleotides read TGTGCCAGCAGTGTTCACACGGACAGCCCGAACACTGAAGCTTTCTTT.

The gene calls are TRBV29-1 and TRBJ2-7; TRBD2 is a possible D gene (5 bases). The germline V gene has CDR1 SQVTM and CDR2 ANQGSEA. V was shortened by 3 bases and J by 7 bases, with 19 bases between the two germline ends. The CDR3 consists of 14 residues. CDR3 sequence (DNA): TGCAGCGTTGAGCGAGGGAGTACCCAAAGAGAGCAGTACTTC. It is translated as CSVERGSTQREQYF.

This clone has only a few counts. The rearrangement joins TRBV7-8 to TRBJ2-3; 9 positions match TRBD2. The CDR3 is 15 residues long. Germline V gene data show CDR1 as SGHVS and CDR2 as FQNEAQ. V trimming: 4 bases; J trimming: 6 bases; junction bases outside the gene matches: 8. The CDR3 is CASSSSGGLSDTQYF. DNA of the CDR3: TGTGCCAGCAGCTCCAGCGGGGGGTTATCGGATACGCAGTATTTT. Filled out from reference TRBV7-8 and TRBJ2-3, the complete variable domain reads GAGVSQSPRYKVAKRGQDVALRCDPISGHVSLFWYQQALGQGPEFLTYFQNEAQLDKSGLPSDRFFAERPEGSVSTLKIQRTQQEDSAVYLCASSSSGGLSDTQYFGPGTRLTVL.

This chain links TRBV5-1 with TRBJ2-2; the D is unclear. This CDR3 region has 14 residues. V dropped 0 bases and J dropped 13 bases, with 16 bases sitting between them. In germline, CDR1 is SGHRS, CDR2 YFSETQ. CDR3 sequence: CASSLGPPLGGLFF. The DNA of the CDR3 is TGCGCCAGCAGCTTGGGACCTCCTCTCGGCGGGCTGTTTTTT. The whole variable domain, filled in from reference TRBV5-1 and TRBJ2-2, reads KAGVTQTPRYLIKTRGQQVTLSCSPISGHRSVSWYQQTPGQGLQFLFEYFSETQRNKGNFPGRFSGRQFSNSRSEMNVSTLELGDSALYLCASSLGPPLGGLFFGEGSRLTVL.

This clone has only a few counts. The chain couples TRBV5-4 to TRBJ2-2, with 7 bases lining up with TRBD2. Looked up from germline, CDR1 is SGHNT and CDR2 is YYREEE (reference sequence). V lost 4 bases and J lost 4; bases outside the gene matches: 7. This CDR3 comprises 15 residues. CDR3: CASSEGWGGTGELFF. The CDR3 DNA reads TGTGCCAGCAGCGAGGGTTGGGGGGGCACCGGGGAGCTGTTTTTT.

This rearrangement joins TRBV19 to TRBJ2-5, with 7 bases that match TRBD1. Germline V gives CDR1 LNHDA, CDR2 SQIVND (reference sequence). The junction had 8 bases not matched to a gene; V was cut back by 7 bases and J by 0 bases. This CDR3 comprises 15 residues. The CDR3 protein is CASKGTAYYQETQYF. The CDR3 region has the DNA TGTGCCAGTAAAGGGACAGCCTATTACCAAGAGACCCAGTACTTC.

This chain connects TRBV27 to TRBJ1-1, with TRBD1 as a possible D gene (5 bases). V lost 6 bases, J lost 7 bases, and 15 bases lay in between. The CDR3 has 13 residues. Germline V gene data show CDR1 as MNHEY and CDR2 as SMNVEV (reference sequence). CDR3: CASSSFGASEAFF. The CDR3 DNA follows: TGTGCCAGCAGCTCTTTTGGGGCAAGTGAAGCTTTCTTT.

The chain couples TRBV5-1 to TRBJ2-5, with 7 bases aligning to TRBD2. TRBJ2-7 matches the DNA end more closely, so the J call is doubtful. In germline, CDR1 is SGHRS, CDR2 YFSETQ. The CDR3 is made up of 17 amino acids. Here the CDR3 DNA reads TGCGCCAGCAGCTTGGTCCTAGCGGAAAAAGACGGGGGCGAGCAGTACTTC. This encodes CASSLVLAEKDGGEQYF.

This chain links TRBV19 with TRBJ1-2, with 8 bases identical to TRBD1. The germline V gene encodes CDR1 LNHDA and CDR2 SQIVND (reference sequence). Trimming removed 8 bases from V and 7 bases from J; junction bases left unmatched: 12. This CDR3 is built from 14 residues. The CDR3 DNA reads as TGTGCCAGTGCAATCGCCAGGGGGCTAAGTGGCTACACCTTC. Its translation: CASAIARGLSGYTF. Complete variable domain (other parts from reference TRBV19 and TRBJ1-2): DGGITQSPKYLFRKEGQNVTLSCEQNLNHDAMYWYRQDPGQGLRLIYYSQIVNDFQKGDIAEGYSVSREKKESFPLTVTSAQKNPTAFYLCASAIARGLSGYTFGSGTRLTVV.

The chain joins TRBV19 to TRBJ2-3; D may be TRBD2 (5 bases). Germline CDR1 is LNHDA and CDR2 is SQIVND (reference sequence). Deletions cut 6 bases from V and 5 bases from J, with 15 bases between. The CDR3 has 14 amino acids. The CDR3: CASRVGGVLDTQYF. CDR3 in DNA: TGTGCCAGTAGGGTCGGAGGTGTGTTAGATACGCAGTATTTT.

The V gene is TRBV12-1, the J gene TRBJ1-1; TRBD1 is taken as the D call from the table, unchecked against the DNA. TRBV12-1 represents a pseudogene. CDR3 length: 15 amino acids. The CDR3 is CASSPQGSNSAEAFF. The CDR3 nucleotides are TGTGCCAGCAGCCCCCAGGGGAGTAATAGCGCTGAAGCTTTCTTT.

The J gene is TRBJ1-2, the V gene TRBV5-1; tentatively, D is TRBD1 (5 bases). This CDR3 is built from 14 residues. Germline loops: CDR1 SGHRS, CDR2 YFSETQ. V was trimmed by 0 bases and J by 7 bases, leaving 13 bases between them. CDR3 protein: CASSLGPQAGGYTF. The CDR3 DNA follows: TGCGCCAGCAGCTTGGGTCCACAGGCCGGTGGCTACACCTTC.

This clone is a singleton in its sample. V and J are TRBV6-4 and TRBJ1-2; D unresolved. The CDR3 consists of 15 residues. Trimming pared 2 bases from V and 6 bases from J, leaving 16 bases between. Germline CDR1 is MRHNA and CDR2 is SNTAGT. The CDR3 region is CASSDPARGNDGYTF. CDR3 DNA sequence: TGTGCCAGCAGTGACCCCGCAAGAGGGAATGATGGCTACACCTTC.

This clone was seen more than once but under ten times. The CDR3 is CASSSGTASNTEAFF. The CDR3 coding sequence is TGTGCCAGCAGCTCCGGGACAGCCTCAAACACTGAAGCTTTCTTT. The chain employs TRBV6-5 and TRBJ1-1, with 7 bases aligning to TRBD1. V shed 6 bases and J 2 bases; nucleotides not matched to a gene: 9. The germline V gene has CDR1 MNHEY and CDR2 SVGAGI. The CDR3 contains 15 residues.

The V call is TRBV28, the J call TRBJ1-2; no clear D gene. The germline CDR1 and CDR2 sequences are MDHEN and SYDVKM. The CDR3 covers 12 residues. Trimming shortened V by 1 base and J by 7 bases, and 7 bases separated the two germline ends. This chain's CDR3 is CASSLLFGGYTF. Written as DNA, the CDR3 is TGTGCCAGCAGTTTATTATTCGGTGGCTACACCTTC.

As regards this clone: Other DNA sequences in the sample encode the same CDR3. This rearrangement joins TRBV19 to TRBJ1-1; D uncertain. This CDR3 has 13 residues. Germline CDR1 LNHDA, CDR2 SQIVND (reference sequence). Trimming left V 2 bases short and J 1 base short, with 5 bases between. CDR3 residues: CASSISSNTEAFF. CDR3 sequence (DNA): TGTGCCAGTAGTATAAGCTCGAACACTGAAGCTTTCTTT.

This chain uses TRBV2 with TRBJ1-5, with TRBD1 as a possible D gene (5 bases). The CDR3 contains 15 residues. V was pared by 3 bases and J by 0 bases, with 9 bases between. Looked up from germline, CDR1 is SNHLY and CDR2 is FYNNEI. Written as DNA, the CDR3 is TGTGCCAGCAGTGACGGGACTTATAGCAATCAGCCCCAGCATTTT. It encodes CASSDGTYSNQPQHF.